Shown below are 31 T cell receptor beta chains from a single sample sequenced in a study of blood T cell repertoires in COVID-19. TCRdb keeps only in-frame clones here, not all; method: immunoSEQ multiplex PCR. This sample yields about 200,000 clones, of which more than 75% are seen a single time; over 10% belongs to the top ten. The material sequenced was peripheral blood. The source is a human donor in a cohort sampled during active COVID-19.

The chain is built from TRBV30 and TRBJ1-5, with 8 bases that match TRBD1. V dropped 2 bases and J dropped 6; count of bases not matched to a gene: 12. The CDR3 totals 16 residues. Germline V gene sequence: CDR1 GTSNPN, CDR2 SVGIG (reference sequence). CDR3 amino acids: CAWSSRTGHTPQPQHF. The CDR3 DNA reads as TGTGCCTGGAGTTCCAGGACAGGGCATACCCCTCAGCCCCAGCATTTT.

This clone was detected only once. Germline is not matched at one junction end, which may reflect a read error. The same CDR3 can be traced to other DNA sequences in this sample. The chain combines TRBV14 with TRBJ1-2; 7 nucleotides match TRBD1. This CDR3 contains 15 residues. CDR1 and CDR2 from the germline V gene are SGHDN and FVKESK. Written as DNA, the CDR3 is TGTGCCAGTAGCCAAGTGGCAGGGGGACCCTATGGCTACACCTTC. Translating it yields CASSQVAGGPYGYTF.

This chain joins TRBV28 and TRBJ1-2; the match to TRBD1 covers 7 bases. Germline CDR1 and CDR2: MDHEN and SYDVKM. The V segment lost 2 bases and the J segment 8 bases; nucleotides outside the gene matches: 5. The CDR3 consists of 13 residues. CDR3: CASSLGGGRGYTF. The CDR3 DNA sequence: TGTGCCAGCAGTTTAGGAGGGGGCAGGGGCTACACCTTC.

V gene TRBV6-5 combines with J gene TRBJ1-1, with D possibly matching TRBD1 (5 bases). Germline CDR1 MNHEY, CDR2 SVGAGI. CDR3 length: 15 amino acids. The V end was cut by 6 bases, the J end by 3 bases, with 17 bases between. The DNA for the CDR3 is TGTGCCAGCAGGGGGACTCTGGGGAGGGACACTGAAGCTTTCTTT. Translation gives CASRGTLGRDTEAFF.

This rearrangement joins TRBV19 to TRBJ1-5; D remains unclear. V was trimmed by 2 bases and J by 4 bases, leaving 9 bases between them. Looked up from germline, CDR1 is LNHDA and CDR2 is SQIVND (reference sequence). This CDR3 has 14 residues. CDR3 amino acids: CASSISSGNQPQHF. For the CDR3, the DNA is TGTGCCAGTAGTATATCATCCGGGAATCAGCCCCAGCATTTT.

Note on this clone: One end of the junction fails to match germline, which may point to a read error. The V and J genes are TRBV10-3 and TRBJ2-3; 9 positions agree with TRBD2. The germline CDR1 and CDR2 sequences are ENHRY and SYGVKD. The CDR3 is 13 amino acids. The CDR3 here is CAITERGVDTQYF. The CDR3 region has the DNA TGTGCCATCACTGAGCGGGGGGTAGATACGCAGTATTTT.

This clone was counted once. The V and J genes are TRBV14 and TRBJ2-2, with 11 bases fitting TRBD2. The CDR3 is made up of 15 amino acids. Trimming took 7 bases from V and 5 from J; bases not matched to a gene: 6. Per the germline V gene, CDR1 is SGHDN and CDR2 is FVKESK. CDR3: CASIRLAGRTGELFF. The DNA of the CDR3 is TGTGCCAGCATCAGACTAGCGGGAAGGACCGGGGAGCTGTTTTTT.

Only a few counts were recorded for this clone. The genes are TRBV19 and TRBJ2-7; D remains unclear. Trimming removed 6 bases from V and 2 bases from J, with 11 bases in between. The CDR3 has 13 residues. The germline V gene has CDR1 LNHDA and CDR2 SQIVND (reference sequence). For the CDR3, the DNA is TGTGCCAGTAGCCTGTCCGGTCCCTACGAGCAGTACTTC. As protein: CASSLSGPYEQYF.

This clone was detected a few times. The chain couples TRBV7-9 to TRBJ1-2, with D perhaps matching TRBD1 (6 bases). V lost 5 bases, J lost 2 bases, and 21 bases lay in between. Per germline, CDR1 SEHNR and CDR2 FQNEAQ (reference sequence). The CDR3 spans 17 residues. The CDR3 is CASSRSQEFTGNYGYTF. The CDR3 nucleotides are TGTGCCAGCAGCCGTTCCCAAGAATTCACAGGGAACTATGGCTACACCTTC. The entire variable domain, with the rest obtained from reference TRBV7-9 and TRBJ1-2, is as follows: DTGVSQNPRHKITKRGQNVTFRCDPISEHNRLYWYRQTLGQGPEFLTYFQNEAQLEKSRLLSDRFSAERPKGSFSTLEIQRTEQGDSAMYLCASSRSQEFTGNYGYTFGSGTRLTVV.

This clone showed up just a few times. The chain couples TRBV28 to TRBJ2-5; 8 bases line up with TRBD2. V shed 3 bases and J 3 bases; nucleotides not matched to a gene: 6. CDR1 and CDR2 (germline): MDHEN, SYDVKM. This CDR3 is built from 15 residues. The CDR3 nucleotides read TGTGCCAGCAGTTTGGGCGGGGGGTACGAAGAGACCCAGTACTTC. Its protein product is CASSLGGGYEETQYF.

This sequence joins TRBV30 and TRBJ1-1; 8 positions match TRBD1. The J segment lost 4 bases and the V segment lost 5 bases, leaving 3 bases of the junction unmatched. The germline CDR1 and CDR2 sequences are GTSNPN and SVGIG (reference sequence). CDR3 length: 12 residues. CDR3 nucleotide sequence: TGTGCCTGGGGACAGGGCGGCACTGAAGCTTTCTTT. Protein sequence: CAWGQGGTEAFF.

A single count supports this clone. The chain recombines TRBV21-1 with TRBJ2-7; TRBD2 reflects the table's D call only, with no check against the DNA. TRBV21-1 corresponds to a pseudogene. This CDR3 is 16 amino acids long. DNA of the CDR3: TGTGCCAGCAGCGGTGGACTAGCGGGAGGGCCGAACGAGCAGTACTTC. It specifies CASSGGLAGGPNEQYF.

V and J are TRBV19 and TRBJ1-4; the match to TRBD1 covers 7 bases. The CDR3 loop spans 14 amino acids. Germline-derived CDR1 and CDR2 are LNHDA and SQIVND (reference sequence). J gave up 7 bases and V 7 bases, and 9 bases lay outside the gene matches. Here the CDR3 reads CASTEGQRGEKLFF. The CDR3 nucleotides are TGTGCCAGTACCGAGGGACAGAGGGGTGAAAAACTGTTTTTT.

The rearrangement links TRBV5-1 to TRBJ2-2; D is perhaps TRBD1 (5 bases). Trimming shortened V by 3 bases and J by 7 bases, and 10 bases separated the two germline ends. This CDR3 has 13 amino acids. CDR1 and CDR2 from the germline V gene are SGHRS and YFSETQ. CDR3 bases: TGCGCCAGCAGCTCCAGGGTAGGCGGGGAGCTGTTTTTT. Translation: CASSSRVGGELFF.

This rearrangement joins TRBV19 to TRBJ1-2; 9 bases match TRBD1. V dropped 2 bases and J dropped 10; count of bases not matched to a gene: 8. Germline values: CDR1 LNHDA, CDR2 SQIVND (reference sequence). The CDR3 is made up of 14 amino acids. The CDR3 sequence: CASSIWPGQGYYTF. CDR3 bases: TGTGCCAGTAGTATATGGCCGGGACAGGGTTACTACACCTTC.

The chain joins TRBV5-1 to TRBJ2-1; 7 bases agree with TRBD1. The CDR3 is made up of 15 amino acids. Germline V gives CDR1 SGHRS, CDR2 YFSETQ. J was trimmed by 0 bases and V by 2 bases; bases with no gene match: 2. The CDR3 nucleotides read TGCGCCAGCAGCTTACAGGGGAGCTCCTACAATGAGCAGTTCTTC. Residues: CASSLQGSSYNEQFF.

Written as DNA, the CDR3 is TGCAGCGTTGAAGTCCAGGGGGTCGCTGAAGCTTTCTTT. It specifies CSVEVQGVAEAFF. V is TRBV29-1 and J is TRBJ1-1; TRBD1 matches at 7 bases. The CDR3 contains 13 residues. V lost 1 base to trimming and J lost 6 bases; unmatched junction nucleotides: 5. The germline CDR1 and CDR2 sequences are SQVTM and ANQGSEA.

This clone was found many times. The V gene is TRBV28, the J gene TRBJ2-7; tentative D call: TRBD2 (6 bases). The CDR3 is 12 amino acids. Germline assignment: CDR1 MDHEN and CDR2 SYDVKM. Deletions cut 1 base from V and 7 bases from J, with 8 bases between. CDR3 loop: CASSLLAGEQYF. The CDR3 DNA is TGTGCCAGCAGTTTATTGGCGGGAGAGCAGTACTTC.

The rearrangement uses TRBV5-1 and TRBJ2-5; D unclear. Trimming cost V 4 bases and J 2 bases, with 12 bases left between them. CDR1 is SGHRS and CDR2 is YFSETQ in the germline V gene. This CDR3 comprises 14 residues. CDR3 sequence: CASSRQVGQETQYF. As DNA, the CDR3 is TGCGCCAGCAGCCGCCAGGTCGGTCAAGAGACCCAGTACTTC.

The CDR3 reads CASSLGSGAEAFF. CDR3 coding DNA: TGCGCCAGCAGCTTGGGGAGCGGGGCTGAAGCTTTCTTT. The chain recombines TRBV5-1 with TRBJ1-1; D is unresolved. The CDR3 spans 13 residues. CDR1 SGHRS and CDR2 YFSETQ come from the germline V gene. Trimming removed 0 bases from V and 6 bases from J, with 9 bases in between.

This clone occurred once. V usage is TRBV2 and J usage is TRBJ1-4; 7 bases line up with TRBD1. Germline V gene sequence: CDR1 SNHLY, CDR2 FYNNEI. The length of the CDR3 is 14 residues. Trimming at V came to 4 bases and at J to 5 bases, leaving 4 bases not matched to a gene. This chain's CDR3 is CASSARGQNEKLFF. The CDR3 DNA reads TGTGCCAGCAGTGCGAGGGGGCAGAATGAAAAACTGTTTTTT.

In this sample, this clone turned up once. The gene calls are TRBV20-1 and TRBJ2-2; no clear D gene. V was clipped by 3 bases and J by 7 bases, with 12 bases between them. Germline V gene sequence: CDR1 DFQATT, CDR2 SNEGSKA (reference sequence). The CDR3 length is 13 residues. The CDR3 DNA reads TGCAGTGCTAGTGGCGGTGTTGGCGGGGAGCTGTTTTTT. The encoded protein is CSASGGVGGELFF.

The genes are TRBV7-2 and TRBJ1-3; D not resolved. CDR3 length: 16 amino acids. Germline V lookup: CDR1 SGHTA, CDR2 FQGNSA. V lost 0 bases and J 0 bases, leaving 9 bases between the germline ends. Written as DNA, the CDR3 is TGTGCCAGCAGCTTAGCAAACAGAAACTCTGGAAACACCATATATTTT. Its protein is CASSLANRNSGNTIYF.

This clone was seen only once. For the CDR3, the DNA is TGTGCCAGCAGCTTGGAAGCAGGTCGAGCTGGAAACACCATATATTTT. It is translated as CASSLEAGRAGNTIYF. The V gene is TRBV5-4, the J gene TRBJ1-3, with D hard to call. The V and J ends lost 0 bases and 2 bases respectively, with 12 bases between them. Germline CDR1 is SGHNT and CDR2 is YYREEE (reference sequence). The CDR3 spans 16 residues.

This clone showed up just once. This rearrangement joins TRBV27 to TRBJ2-2, with D maybe TRBD2 (6 bases). The CDR3 totals 15 residues. V lost 3 bases and J lost 3, with 11 bases in between. Germline values: CDR1 MNHEY, CDR2 SMNVEV (reference sequence). CDR3 coding DNA: TGTGCCAGCAGTTTGTTTACGGGAGACACCGGGGAGCTGTTTTTT. It is translated as CASSLFTGDTGELFF.

This chain uses TRBV3-1 (or the pseudogene TRBV3-2) with TRBJ2-5; no clear D gene. CDR3 length: 15 amino acids. V lost 0 bases to trimming and J lost 3 bases, with 11 bases between them. Germline CDR1 LGHDT, CDR2 YNNKEL (reference sequence). The CDR3: CASSQDPTPEETQYF. DNA for the CDR3: TGTGCCAGCAGCCAAGACCCCACTCCGGAAGAGACCCAGTACTTC.

This clone appeared once. J is TRBJ2-2 and V is TRBV5-1; D not certain. Deletions cut 4 bases from V and 3 bases from J, with 7 bases between. The CDR3 has 13 residues. Per the germline V gene, CDR1 is SGHRS and CDR2 is YFSETQ. CDR3 in amino acids: CASSLQDTGELFF. For the CDR3, the DNA is TGCGCCAGCAGCCTCCAGGACACCGGGGAGCTGTTTTTT.

The chain employs TRBV13 and TRBJ2-3, with 11 bases fitting TRBD2. The CDR3 sequence is 20 residues long. Germline loops: CDR1 PRHDT, CDR2 FYEKMQ (reference sequence). V trimming: 5 bases; J trimming: 0 bases; junction bases outside the gene matches: 16. CDR3 residues: CASSPRQNPSGGWSTDTQYF. The CDR3 DNA follows: TGTGCCAGCAGCCCACGCCAGAACCCTAGCGGGGGGTGGAGCACAGATACGCAGTATTTT.

This sequence joins TRBV4-1 and TRBJ1-5; D possibly corresponds to TRBD1 (5 bases). Germline V lookup: CDR1 MGHRA, CDR2 YSYEKL. V was trimmed by 5 bases and J by 6 bases, leaving 14 bases between them. The CDR3 runs 14 residues. CDR3 DNA sequence: TGCGCCAGCAGCGCAACAGGAAATTTTCAGCCCCAGCATTTT. It is translated as CASSATGNFQPQHF.

A single count supports this clone. The chain combines TRBV20-1 with TRBJ2-7; D may be TRBD1 (5 bases). Germline values: CDR1 DFQATT, CDR2 SNEGSKA (reference sequence). The length of the CDR3 is 11 residues. V lost 7 bases and J lost 6, with 13 bases in between. The CDR3 protein is CSVLLQGEQYF. Written as DNA, the CDR3 is TGCAGTGTCCTACTGCAGGGCGAGCAGTACTTC.

The chain has TRBV18 and TRBJ2-3, with D possibly matching TRBD2 (6 bases). CDR3 size: 13 residues. Germline-derived CDR1 and CDR2 are KGHSH and LQKENI. The V and J ends lost 4 bases and 6 bases respectively, with 11 bases between them. CDR3 loop: CASSHRGTDTQYF. CDR3 nucleotide sequence: TGTGCCAGCTCACACCGGGGGACGGATACGCAGTATTTT.